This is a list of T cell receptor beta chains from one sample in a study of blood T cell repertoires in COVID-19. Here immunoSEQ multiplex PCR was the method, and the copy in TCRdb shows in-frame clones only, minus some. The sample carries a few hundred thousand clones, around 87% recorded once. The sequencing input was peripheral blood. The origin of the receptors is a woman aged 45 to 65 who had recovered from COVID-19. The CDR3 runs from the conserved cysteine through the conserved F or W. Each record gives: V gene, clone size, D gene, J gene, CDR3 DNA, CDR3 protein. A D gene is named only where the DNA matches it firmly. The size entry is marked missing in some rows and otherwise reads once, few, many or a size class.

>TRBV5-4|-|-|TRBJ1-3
TGTGCCAGCAGCAACCGACAGGGAAACACCATATATTTT
CASSNRQGNTIYF
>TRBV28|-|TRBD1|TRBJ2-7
TGTGCCAGCACCCCCAATCGCGGACAGGGATCCTACGAGCAGTACTTC
CASTPNRGQGSYEQYF
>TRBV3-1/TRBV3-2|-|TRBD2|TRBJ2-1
TGTGCCAGCAGCCAAGTCCTAGCGGGAGGCCTGGAGCAGTTCTTC
CASSQVLAGGLEQFF
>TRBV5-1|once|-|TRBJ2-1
TGCGCCAGCAGCTTGAGGACAAGCCGCAATGAGCAGTTCTTC
CASSLRTSRNEQFF
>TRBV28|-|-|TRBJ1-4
TGTGCCAGCAGTTTGGCGGGGAAACTGTTTTTT
CASSLAGKLFF
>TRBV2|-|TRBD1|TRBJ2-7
TGTGCCAGCAAGGCCGGGACAGGGGTTGCCGAGCAGTACTTC
CASKAGTGVAEQYF
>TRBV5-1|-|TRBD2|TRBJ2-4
TGCGCCAGCAGCTTGGACCCAGCGGGAGGGCCGACAAACATTCAGTACTTC
CASSLDPAGGPTNIQYF
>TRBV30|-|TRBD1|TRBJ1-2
TGTGCCGGCCGGGACAGGGGGCTCCTTTCCTATGGCTACACCTTC
CAGRDRGLLSYGYTF
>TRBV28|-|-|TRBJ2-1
TGTGCCAGCAGTTTAAGCCGGTCGACAGTTGAGCAGTTCTTC
CASSLSRSTVEQFF
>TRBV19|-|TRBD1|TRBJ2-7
TGTGCCAGTAGTATTTACTACTACCGGGACAGGGGATCCTACGAGCAGTACTTC
CASSIYYYRDRGSYEQYF
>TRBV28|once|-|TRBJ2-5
TGTGCCAGCAGTTTGGGGGGACTGATGCAAGAGACCCAGTACTTC
CASSLGGLMQETQYF